This T cell receptor beta chain was retrieved from a study of breast tumors, draining lymph nodes, adjacent tissues. TCRdb called the multiplex PCR reads again in MiXCR, with one record for every CDR3 protein. This repertoire shows approximately 45,000 distinct CDR3 sequences, more than 20% found once; its top ten account for about 7.6%. The CDR3 totals 15 residues. Germline lookup yields CDR1 KGHSH and CDR2 LQKENI. With 1 base clipped from V and 9 bases from J, the junction kept 8 bases outside the gene matches. Study-wide points: Luminal-like breast cancer showed significantly higher tumor–nontumor repertoire similarity than basal-like.

About this clonotype itself: Its cognate antigen is unknown.

The V gene is TRBV18, the J gene TRBJ2-1; 8 bases are shared with TRBD2. The source material was breast tumor tissue. The sequence came from a female donor with breast cancer. Some clones in this sample may be carry-over from other donors' samples. The chain's CDR3 is CASSPRGGRLGEQFF. Here the CDR3 DNA reads TGTGCCAGCTCACCACGAGGCGGGAGGCTCGGTGAGCAGTTCTTC.